The present TCR beta chain was sequenced within a study of blood T cell repertoires in COVID-19. About the research overall: The cDNA or gDNA used as material had been derived from T cells, B-cell-depleted T cells, or PBMCs.

V lost 5 bases to trimming and J lost 4 bases; unmatched junction nucleotides: 6. Per the germline V gene, CDR1 is LGHDT and CDR2 is YNNKEL (reference sequence). CDR3 length: 14 residues. Produced via immunoSEQ multiplex PCR; TCRdb's table is partial and in-frame only. This sample has roughly 79,000 clones, with 80% found just once. The sample was peripheral blood. The receptor was derived from a man aged 55 to 70 with active or convalescent COVID-19. This chain connects TRBV3-1 (or the pseudogene TRBV3-2) to TRBJ1-2; 8 bases align to TRBD1. CDR3: CASSNGQGGYGYTF. The CDR3, as DNA: TGTGCCAGCAGCAACGGACAGGGCGGCTATGGCTACACCTTC.